This TCR beta chain appears in the sequencing data of a study of T cells after somatic rescue of genetic block. The germline V and J ends were trimmed by 0 bases and 3 bases, with 10 bases remaining between them. The CDR3 consists of 14 residues. Germline V CDR1 and CDR2: SGHRS, YFSETQ. TCRdb keeps only in-frame clones here, not all; method: immunoSEQ multiplex PCR. The table lists 95,000 to 120,000 clones, about nine tenths of them singletons, with 1.4% in the top ten. Sequencing was carried out using peripheral blood mononuclear cells (PBMCs). The receptor was isolated from a woman in her late teens or twenties. This chain uses TRBV5-1 with TRBJ2-7; D is unresolved. The CDR3 region is CASSLAPWNYEQYF. The CDR3 bases are TGCGCCAGCAGCTTGGCACCGTGGAACTACGAGCAGTACTTC.